The sequence of this T cell receptor beta chain was determined in a study of cytomegalovirus exposure and HLA in healthy donors. V was pared by 8 bases and J by 3 bases, with 10 bases between. The CDR3 loop spans 13 amino acids. Germline CDR1 is LNHDA and CDR2 is SQIVND (reference sequence). Amplification used 60 Vbeta primers and 13 Jbeta primers. The table came from immunoSEQ multiplex PCR; TCRdb's copy has only in-frame clones and leaves some out. Of about 160,000 clones in the sample, over 70% were seen once. The sequence came from a boy between 2 and 15 years old in good health and CMV-seronegative. Sequenced: PBMCs. This chain links TRBV19 with TRBJ1-4; weak D call: TRBD1 (6 bases). This CDR3 reads CASRGAANEKLFF. CDR3 DNA sequence: TGTGCCAGTCGGGGGGCGGCTAATGAAAAACTGTTTTTT.